What follows are 29 T cell receptor beta chains derived from one specimen sequenced in a study of T cell clonality in common variable immunodeficiency. Data came from immunoSEQ multiplex PCR; TCRdb stores just in-frame clones and leaves some out. The data show about 35,000 clones, with none appearing a single time. Sequencing input: peripheral blood mononuclear cells. These receptor sequences come from a person between 18 and 75 years old in good health.

This clone came up many times. The CDR3 DNA, read in part, is TGTGCCAGCACCTCTTCCGGGACAGGGGATTCACCC. Its translation is CASTSSGTGDSP. The full CDR3 protein reads CASTSSGTGDSPLHF. This chain connects TRBV7-9 to TRBJ1-6; 10 bases map to TRBD1. The read comes to an end 3 residues before the CDR3 does, leaving the germline J gene to fill in the end. Per the germline V gene, CDR1 is SEHNR and CDR2 is FQNEAQ (reference sequence). This CDR3 is built from 15 residues. V trimming: 7 bases; J trimming: 8 bases; junction bases outside the gene matches: 8.

This clone was counted ten times or more. The DNA ends 3 residues before the CDR3 does, and the rest of the CDR3 is filled in from the germline J gene. The chain joins TRBV10-3 to TRBJ1-1; TRBD1 matches at 8 bases. This CDR3 has 15 amino acids. CDR1 is ENHRY and CDR2 is SYGVKD in the germline V gene. The chain's CDR3 is CAISEPDQGAIEAFF. CDR3 bases read: TGTGCCATCAGTGAGCCCGACCAGGGGGCAATCGAA.

This clone appeared many times. The missing CDR3 end, 3 residues past where the read stops, is filled in from the germline J gene. This chain links TRBV10-3 with TRBJ1-4; 7 bases are a match to TRBD1. This CDR3 has 14 amino acids. Germline-derived CDR1 and CDR2 are ENHRY and SYGVKD. The CDR3 DNA, read in part, is TGTGCCATCAGTGAAGGACAGGATGGGTCACCA. Amino acid sequence: CAISEGQDGSP. From start to end, the CDR3 is CAISEGQDGSPLFF.

This clone was picked up many times. With the read ending 3 residues before the CDR3 end, the germline J gene is used to fill in that end. The gene calls are TRBV19 and TRBJ2-1, with 10 positions matching TRBD2. The CDR3 length is 18 residues. CDR1 is LNHDA and CDR2 is SQIVND in the germline V gene (reference sequence). V lost 0 bases to trimming and J lost 0 bases; unmatched junction nucleotides: 5. The CDR3: CASSIELAGGFSYNEQFF. CDR3 DNA (partial): TGTGCCAGTAGTATAGAATTAGCGGGAGGATTCTCCTACAATGAG. The variable domain in full, with the rest retrieved from reference TRBV19 and TRBJ2-1, is DGGITQSPKYLFRKEGQNVTLSCEQNLNHDAMYWYRQDPGQGLRLIYYSQIVNDFQKGDIAEGYSVSREKKESFPLTVTSAQKNPTAFYLCASSIELAGGFSYNEQFFGPGTRLTVL.

This clone was seen ten or more times. Coverage ceases 3 residues before the CDR3 finishes, and the germline J gene fills in the end. The rearrangement joins TRBV18 to TRBJ1-5; 7 bases map to TRBD1. Germline CDR1 is KGHSH and CDR2 is LQKENI. The V and J ends lost 4 bases and 7 bases, in that order; junction bases with no gene match: 4. CDR3 length: 13 residues. The covered CDR3 bases are TGTGCCAGCTCACTTACAGGGGAGCAGCCC. Protein sequence: CASSLTGEQP. From start to end, the CDR3 is CASSLTGEQPQHF.

This clone was detected a few times. This sequence may be a read error, since a much larger clone differs from it by one base. Read coverage stops 3 residues before the CDR3 terminus; the germline J gene supplies the remainder. The genes are TRBV6-1 and TRBJ2-3; D possibly corresponds to TRBD2 (6 bases). The CDR3 runs to 15 residues. Per the germline V gene, CDR1 is MNHNS and CDR2 is SASEGT. This CDR3 is CASSEVGGSNQPQYF. CDR3 bases read: TGTGCCAGCAGTGAGGTGGGGGGAAGCAATCAGCCG.

This clone was picked up many times. The read terminates 3 residues ahead of where the CDR3 ends, so the germline J gene completes it. V and J are TRBV19 and TRBJ2-7, with 7 nucleotides matching TRBD1. Per the germline V gene, CDR1 is LNHDA and CDR2 is SQIVND (reference sequence). V was clipped by 3 bases and J by 4 bases; unmatched bases: 6. This CDR3 is built from 14 residues. CDR3 sequence reads: CASSIQGQKYEQYF. The CDR3 DNA, read in part, is TGTGCCAGTAGTATCCAGGGACAGAAGTACGAG. Looking up the rest from reference TRBV19 and TRBJ2-7 gives the full variable domain: DGGITQSPKYLFRKEGQNVTLSCEQNLNHDAMYWYRQDPGQGLRLIYYSQIVNDFQKGDIAEGYSVSREKKESFPLTVTSAQKNPTAFYLCASSIQGQKYEQYFGPGTRLTVT.

This clone appeared many times. The CDR3 is cut off 3 residues early in the read; its end comes from the germline J gene. The chain links TRBV19 to TRBJ2-5, with 11 nucleotides matching TRBD2. The ends lost 5 bases at V and 6 bases at J; junction bases unmatched: 5. Germline V gene lookup returns CDR1 LNHDA and CDR2 SQIVND (reference sequence). CDR3 size: 14 residues. The sequenced CDR3 bases are TGTGCCAGTAGTGTTACTAGCGGGAGAAAGACC. Residues: CASSVTSGRKT. The full-length CDR3 reads as CASSVTSGRKTQYF.

This clone was counted between two and nine times. Germline and junction disagree at one end, which may indicate a read error. The observed sequence ends 3 residues before the CDR3 terminus, with the missing tail filled in from the germline J gene. V usage is TRBV7-7 and J usage is TRBJ1-4; 8 nucleotides match TRBD1. This CDR3 has 16 amino acids. In germline, CDR1 is SSHAT, CDR2 FNYEAQ (reference sequence). The sequenced CDR3 bases are TGTGCTAGCAGCTCCGGGACAGGTGCAACTAATGAAAAA. As protein: CASSSGTGATNEK. In full, the CDR3 is CASSSGTGATNEKLFF.

About this clone itself: Read data end 3 residues before the CDR3 end; the end is taken from the germline J gene. The rearrangement links TRBV7-8 to TRBJ2-7; D is perhaps TRBD1 (5 bases). The CDR3 contains 13 residues. V was shortened by 8 bases and J by 3 bases, with 14 bases between the two germline ends. Germline loops: CDR1 SGHVS, CDR2 FQNEAQ. Partial CDR3 DNA: TGTGCCAGCGGTCGACAGAACAGCTACGAG. Amino acids: CASGRQNSYE. The entire CDR3 is CASGRQNSYEQYF.

This clone has a count of ten or more. CDR3 sequence: CAISDRNDEQYF. The sequenced CDR3 bases are TGTGCCATCAGTGACAGGAACGACGAG. V is TRBV10-3 and J is TRBJ2-7; D is undetermined. The sequenced fragment ends 3 residues before the CDR3 boundary, so the rest is inferred from the germline J gene. The CDR3 sequence is 12 residues long. With 3 bases removed from V and 5 bases from J, the gap between germline ends came to 8 bases. Germline V gene data show CDR1 as ENHRY and CDR2 as SYGVKD.

This clone was detected ten times or more. The missing CDR3 end, 3 residues past where the read stops, is filled in from the germline J gene. This rearrangement joins TRBV5-1 to TRBJ2-1; D uncertain. V was trimmed by 10 bases and J by 4 bases, leaving 21 bases between them. Germline values: CDR1 SGHRS, CDR2 YFSETQ. The CDR3 contains 15 residues. This chain's CDR3 is CASRWSAGRYNEQFF. The CDR3 DNA, read in part, is TGCGCCTCCCGGTGGTCGGCAGGTCGATACAATGAG.

Comment on this clone: The read gets to within 3 residues of the CDR3 end, and the germline J gene fills in the rest. The V and J genes are TRBV2 and TRBJ2-3, with 9 bases that match TRBD1. Trimming removed 6 bases from V and 2 bases from J; junction bases left unmatched: 6. This CDR3 is built from 15 residues. From germline, CDR1 is SNHLY and CDR2 FYNNEI. CDR3 DNA (partial): TGTGCCAGCAGCGATACAGGGGGCGCCACAGATACG. Protein sequence: CASSDTGGATDT. The whole CDR3 region reads CASSDTGGATDTQYF.

This clone was seen many times. The DNA ends 3 residues before the CDR3 does, and the rest of the CDR3 is filled in from the germline J gene. The sample holds other DNA sequences that translate to the same CDR3. The chain carries TRBV30 and TRBJ2-1; TRBD1 agrees at 8 bases. The CDR3 runs 14 residues. The J segment lost 8 bases and the V segment lost 2 bases, leaving 8 bases of the junction unmatched. Germline assignment: CDR1 GTSNPN and CDR2 SVGIG (reference sequence). The CDR3 loop reads CAWSFGTGGYEQFF. The covered CDR3 bases are TGTGCCTGGAGTTTTGGGACAGGAGGATATGAG.

This clone was found many times. Read coverage stops 3 residues before the CDR3 terminus; the germline J gene supplies the remainder. This sequence joins TRBV19 and TRBJ1-5; D unclear. V lost 7 bases to trimming and J lost 5 bases, with 15 bases between them. CDR3 size: 14 residues. Germline V gene lookup returns CDR1 LNHDA and CDR2 SQIVND (reference sequence). The chain's CDR3 is CASMIAPGDQPQHF. The covered CDR3 bases are TGTGCCAGTATGATCGCGCCAGGCGATCAGCCC.

This clone was seen many times. The read is 3 residues too short to cover the CDR3 end, so that end is filled in from the germline J gene. V and J are TRBV2 and TRBJ1-5, with D unresolved. This CDR3 is 13 amino acids long. Germline values: CDR1 SNHLY, CDR2 FYNNEI. The CDR3 region is CASSELPQGPQHF. Partial CDR3 DNA: TGTGCCAGCAGTGAACTCCCCCAAGGTCCC.

There are many counts of this clone. Read coverage stops 3 residues before the CDR3 terminus; the germline J gene supplies the remainder. The V and J genes are TRBV11-3 and TRBJ2-3; TRBD2 matches 8 bases. Germline trimming cut 6 bases from V and 5 bases from J; bases unmatched to any gene: 7. The CDR3 covers 14 residues. Germline V lookup: CDR1 SGHNT, CDR2 YENEEA. The CDR3: CASRGTRLEDTQYF. The sequenced CDR3 bases are TGTGCCAGCAGAGGGACTAGGCTCGAAGATACG.

This clone was counted many times. Sequencing ends 3 residues short of the CDR3 end; the germline J gene provides the rest. The V gene is TRBV20-1, the J gene TRBJ2-2; D call uncertain. The V gene's germline CDR1 is DFQATT and CDR2 SNEGSKA (reference sequence). This CDR3 is built from 12 residues. The CDR3: CSARANSEKLFF. CDR3 DNA (partial): TGCAGTGCTAGAGCCAATAGTGAAAAG.

Ten or more counts support this clone. The CDR3 goes on 3 residues after the read ends, and that part is filled in from the germline J gene. This rearrangement joins TRBV20-1 to TRBJ2-3; the match to TRBD1 covers 8 bases. Per germline, CDR1 DFQATT and CDR2 SNEGSKA (reference sequence). Trimming removed 8 bases from V and 6 bases from J; junction bases left unmatched: 7. The CDR3 is made up of 12 amino acids. The sequenced part of the CDR3 DNA is TGCAGTCCAGGGGGCGGTTCGGATACG. It yields the protein CSPGGGSDT. The whole CDR3 sequence reads CSPGGGSDTQYF.

In this sample, this clone turned up many times. The CDR3 extends 3 residues past the end of the read, so its final part is completed from the germline J gene. The gene calls are TRBV5-1 and TRBJ2-7, with 11 nucleotides matching TRBD2. There are 15 residues in the CDR3. V was pared by 1 base and J by 5 bases, with 5 bases of the junction left unmatched. The germline gives CDR1 SGHRS, CDR2 YFSETQ. Incomplete CDR3 DNA: TGCGCCAGCAGCTTGCGACTAGCGGGAAGGGACGAG. Translation gives CASSLRLAGRDE. The whole CDR3 sequence reads CASSLRLAGRDEQYF. The full variable domain, its missing parts supplied by reference TRBV5-1 and TRBJ2-7, is KAGVTQTPRYLIKTRGQQVTLSCSPISGHRSVSWYQQTPGQGLQFLFEYFSETQRNKGNFPGRFSGRQFSNSRSEMNVSTLELGDSALYLCASSLRLAGRDEQYFGPGTRLTVT.

This clone turned up a few times. The read halts 3 residues ahead of the CDR3 end, with the missing end drawn from the germline J gene. The rearrangement joins TRBV30 to TRBJ2-4; 10 bases map to TRBD2. The CDR3 has 17 amino acids. J was trimmed by 3 bases and V by 0 bases; bases with no gene match: 8. Germline lookup yields CDR1 GTSNPN and CDR2 SVGIG (reference sequence). Partial CDR3 DNA: TGTGCCTGGAGTGTACAAGGGACTAGCGATGGCAAAAACATT. This gives the protein CAWSVQGTSDGKNI. The complete CDR3 sequence is CAWSVQGTSDGKNIQYF.

The table lists this clone with many counts. The read finishes 3 residues shy of the CDR3 end, and the germline J gene is used to complete it. This rearrangement joins TRBV5-4 to TRBJ2-7; a possible D gene is TRBD1 (6 bases). There are 15 residues in the CDR3. The germline V and J ends were trimmed by 4 bases and 3 bases, with 17 bases remaining between them. Germline CDR1 is SGHNT and CDR2 is YYREEE (reference sequence). The DNA read from the CDR3 is TGTGCCAGCAGCCCCGGTGGGGACACGGTCTACGAG. Translation gives CASSPGGDTVYE. From start to end, the CDR3 is CASSPGGDTVYEQYF.

This clone has more than one count but fewer than ten. The CDR3 goes on 3 residues after the read ends, and that part is filled in from the germline J gene. The rearrangement links TRBV30 to TRBJ2-4; TRBD1 might be the D (6 bases). The CDR3 runs 12 residues. Germline CDR1 and CDR2: GTSNPN and SVGIG (reference sequence). CDR3 bases read: TGTGCCTGGAGTACTGGGGGCCTGGGT. Translated: CAWSTGGLG. The complete CDR3 sequence is CAWSTGGLGQYF.

The table lists this clone with many counts. Sequencing ends 3 residues short of the CDR3 end; the germline J gene provides the rest. This rearrangement joins TRBV5-4 to TRBJ2-6, with D hard to call. V lost 2 bases and J 2 bases, leaving 11 bases between the germline ends. CDR3 length equals 16 residues. Germline V gene sequence: CDR1 SGHNT, CDR2 YYREEE (reference sequence). The chain's CDR3 is CASSFPGQAGANVLTF. CDR3 bases read: TGTGCCAGCAGCTTTCCGGGTCAAGCTGGGGCCAACGTC.

Turning to this clone: From the germline J gene comes the end of the CDR3, since the read stops 3 residues before it. V and J are TRBV7-2 and TRBJ2-2, with 9 bases that match TRBD1. The germline V gene encodes CDR1 SGHTA and CDR2 FQGNSA. The CDR3 runs 15 residues. CDR3 in amino acids: CASSLPQGAYSPLFF. CDR3 DNA (partial): TGTGCCAGCAGCTTACCACAGGGGGCTTATTCACCG.

Details on this clone: The read is 3 residues too short to cover the CDR3 end, so that end is filled in from the germline J gene. This chain joins TRBV11-2 and TRBJ2-5; maybe TRBD2 (6 bases). The germline CDR1 and CDR2 sequences are SGHAT and FQNNGV. The V end lost 7 bases, the J end lost 3 bases, and 12 bases lay between the germline ends. The CDR3 totals 13 residues. The CDR3 is CASNDWGEETQYF. Partial CDR3 DNA: TGTGCCAGCAACGACTGGGGGGAAGAGACC.

This clone appeared many times. The sequence runs out 3 residues before the end of the CDR3; the remainder is reconstructed from the germline J gene. The rearrangement uses TRBV7-8 and TRBJ2-7, with 8 bases fitting TRBD1. CDR3 length: 14 amino acids. V lost 3 bases, J lost 5 bases, and 6 bases stayed unmatched. CDR1 and CDR2 from the germline V gene are SGHVS and FQNEAQ. CDR3 DNA (partial): TGTGCCAGCAGCTTCCAGGGGGCAGGGGACGAG. Translation: CASSFQGAGDE. The CDR3 reads in full as CASSFQGAGDEQYF.

This clone was counted many times. The DNA ends 3 residues before the CDR3 does, and the rest of the CDR3 is filled in from the germline J gene. The chain links TRBV9 to TRBJ2-5; TRBD1 matches at 7 bases. The CDR3 sequence is 14 residues long. The germline V gene encodes CDR1 SGDLS and CDR2 YYNGEE. Unmatched junction bases numbered 4, after V lost 3 bases and J lost 2 bases. CDR3 DNA (partial): TGTGCCAGCAGCGGCCGGGACAGACAAGAGACC. It encodes CASSGRDRQET. The entire CDR3 sequence reads CASSGRDRQETQYF. The full variable domain, its missing parts supplied by reference TRBV9 and TRBJ2-5, is DSGVTQTPKHLITATGQRVTLRCSPRSGDLSVYWYQQSLDQGLQFLIQYYNGEERAKGNILERFSAQQFPDLHSELNLSSLELGDSALYFCASSGRDRQETQYFGPGTRLLVL.

There are many counts of this clone. The observed sequence ends 3 residues before the CDR3 terminus, with the missing tail filled in from the germline J gene. The genes are TRBV2 and TRBJ2-5; TRBD2 might be the D (6 bases). This CDR3 contains 13 residues. Germline V gene sequence: CDR1 SNHLY, CDR2 FYNNEI. Trimming left V 6 bases short and J 2 bases short, with 10 bases between. This CDR3 is CASSRDLQETQYF. CDR3 bases read: TGTGCCAGCAGCCGGGACTTGCAAGAGACC.